The TCR beta chain under discussion was sequenced for a study of vaccination effects on CD4 cells after COVID-19. Study-wide findings and caveats: Only 1 of 255 vaccine-induced clones from healthy vaccinees cross-reacted with common cold coronaviruses.

Clones were sequenced by immunoSEQ multiplex PCR, and TCRdb holds only the in-frame ones, with some missing. Altogether over 50,000 clones are present, 81% being singletons, with the ten largest covering over 2%. V was trimmed by 2 bases and J by 4 bases, leaving 8 bases between them. Germline-derived CDR1 and CDR2 are MNHNS and SASEGT. This CDR3 is built from 13 residues. Remarks on this clone: Its antigen is as yet unknown.

Ahead of sequencing, the ViraFEST assay grew antigen-specific CD4+ T cells using viral peptide pools. Cultured cells yielded isolated CD4+ T cells after around 9 days. The study found no prior SARS-CoV-2 infection in the vaccine recipients, who tested negative for nucleocapsid antibodies. Material: CD4+ T cells from PBMCs cultured with HCoV-229E spike peptides, obtained before COVID-19 vaccination. The clonotype was recovered from a human donor who received a COVID-19 vaccine. The chain carries TRBV6-1 and TRBJ1-1; D is unclear. CDR3 DNA: TGTGCCAGCAGTGAACATGGAAGCACTGAAGCTTTCTTT. Translated, it gives CASSEHGSTEAFF.